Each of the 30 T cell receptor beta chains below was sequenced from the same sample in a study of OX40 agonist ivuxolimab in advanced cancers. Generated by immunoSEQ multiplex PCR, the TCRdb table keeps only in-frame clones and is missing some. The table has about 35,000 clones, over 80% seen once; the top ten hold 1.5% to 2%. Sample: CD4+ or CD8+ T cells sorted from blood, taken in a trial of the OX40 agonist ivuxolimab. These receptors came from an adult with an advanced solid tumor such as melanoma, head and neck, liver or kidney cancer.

The CDR3, as DNA: TGTGCCAGCAGGCACAGACAGGGTACGAGCAATCAGCCCCAGCATTTT. Protein: CASRHRQGTSNQPQHF. The chain recombines TRBV2 with TRBJ1-5; 7 bases map to TRBD1. The V segment lost 6 bases and the J segment 1 base; nucleotides outside the gene matches: 9. This CDR3 is built from 16 residues. CDR1 is SNHLY and CDR2 is FYNNEI in the germline V gene.

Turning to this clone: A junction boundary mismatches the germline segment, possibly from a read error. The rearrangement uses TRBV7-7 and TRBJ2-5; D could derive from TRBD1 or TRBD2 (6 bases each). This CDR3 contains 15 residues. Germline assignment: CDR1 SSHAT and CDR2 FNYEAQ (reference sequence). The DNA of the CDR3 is TGTGCTAGCAGCTATAGTAGGGGGGTTGGGGAGACCCAGTACTTC. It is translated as CASSYSRGVGETQYF.

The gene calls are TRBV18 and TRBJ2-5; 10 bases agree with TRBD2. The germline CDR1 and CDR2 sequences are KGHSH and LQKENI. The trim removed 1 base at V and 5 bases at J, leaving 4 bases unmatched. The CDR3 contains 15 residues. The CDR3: CASSPRQAGGETQYF. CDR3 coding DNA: TGTGCCAGCTCACCACGTCAAGCGGGGGGGGAGACCCAGTACTTC.

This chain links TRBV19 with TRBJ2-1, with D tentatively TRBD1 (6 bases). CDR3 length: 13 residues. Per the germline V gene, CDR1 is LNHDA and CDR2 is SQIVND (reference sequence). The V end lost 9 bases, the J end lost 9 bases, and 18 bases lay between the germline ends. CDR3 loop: CASALQGLGEQFF. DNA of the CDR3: TGTGCCAGCGCTCTACAGGGTTTGGGTGAGCAGTTCTTC. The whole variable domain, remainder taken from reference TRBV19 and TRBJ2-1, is DGGITQSPKYLFRKEGQNVTLSCEQNLNHDAMYWYRQDPGQGLRLIYYSQIVNDFQKGDIAEGYSVSREKKESFPLTVTSAQKNPTAFYLCASALQGLGEQFFGPGTRLTVL.

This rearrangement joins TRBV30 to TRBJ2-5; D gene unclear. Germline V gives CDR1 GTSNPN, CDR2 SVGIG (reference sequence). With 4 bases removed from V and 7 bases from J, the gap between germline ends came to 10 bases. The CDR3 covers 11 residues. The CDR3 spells CAWISSATQYF. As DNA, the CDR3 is TGTGCCTGGATATCATCTGCGACCCAGTACTTC.

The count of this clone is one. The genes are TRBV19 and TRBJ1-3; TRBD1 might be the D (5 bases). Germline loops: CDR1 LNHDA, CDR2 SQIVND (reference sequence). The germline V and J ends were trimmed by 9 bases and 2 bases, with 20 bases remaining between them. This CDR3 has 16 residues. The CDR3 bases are TGTGCCAGCAGGGCGGGAAATAGGGCGGCTGGAAACACCATATATTTT. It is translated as CASRAGNRAAGNTIYF. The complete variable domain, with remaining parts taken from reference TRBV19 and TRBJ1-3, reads DGGITQSPKYLFRKEGQNVTLSCEQNLNHDAMYWYRQDPGQGLRLIYYSQIVNDFQKGDIAEGYSVSREKKESFPLTVTSAQKNPTAFYLCASRAGNRAAGNTIYFGEGSWLTVV.

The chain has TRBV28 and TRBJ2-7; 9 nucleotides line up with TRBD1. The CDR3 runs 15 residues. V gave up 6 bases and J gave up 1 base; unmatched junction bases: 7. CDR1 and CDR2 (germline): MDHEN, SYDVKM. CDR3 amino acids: CASSPPGTGSYEQYF. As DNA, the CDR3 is TGTGCCAGCAGCCCCCCCGGGACAGGGTCCTACGAGCAGTACTTC.

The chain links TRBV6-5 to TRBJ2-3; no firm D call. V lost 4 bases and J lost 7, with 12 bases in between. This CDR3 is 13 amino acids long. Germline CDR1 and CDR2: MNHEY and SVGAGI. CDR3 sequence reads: CASSWGPLNTQYF. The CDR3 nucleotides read TGTGCCAGCAGTTGGGGTCCCCTGAATACGCAGTATTTT.

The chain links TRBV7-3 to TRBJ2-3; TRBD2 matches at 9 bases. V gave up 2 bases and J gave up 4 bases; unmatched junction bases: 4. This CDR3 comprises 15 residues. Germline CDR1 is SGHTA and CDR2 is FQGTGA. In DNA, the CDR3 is TGTGCCAGCAGCTTAGCGGGAGGGCCCTCAGATACGCAGTATTTT. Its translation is CASSLAGGPSDTQYF.

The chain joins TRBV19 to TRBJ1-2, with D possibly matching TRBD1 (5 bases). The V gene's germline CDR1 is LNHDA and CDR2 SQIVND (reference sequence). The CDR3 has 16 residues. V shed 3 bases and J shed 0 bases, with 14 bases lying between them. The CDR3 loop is CASSIDQGRANYGYTF. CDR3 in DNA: TGTGCCAGTAGTATCGATCAGGGAAGGGCTAACTATGGCTACACCTTC.

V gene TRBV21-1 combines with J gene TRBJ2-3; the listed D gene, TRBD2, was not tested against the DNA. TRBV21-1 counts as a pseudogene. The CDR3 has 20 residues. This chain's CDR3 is CASSKAKWTSGAPTADTQYF. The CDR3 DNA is TGTGCCAGCAGCAAAGCTAAGTGGACTAGCGGGGCACCAACCGCAGATACGCAGTATTTT.

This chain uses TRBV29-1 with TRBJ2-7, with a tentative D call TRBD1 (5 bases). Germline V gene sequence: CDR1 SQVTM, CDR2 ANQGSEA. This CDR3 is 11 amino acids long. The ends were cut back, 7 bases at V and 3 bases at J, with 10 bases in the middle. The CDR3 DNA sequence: TGCAGCGGTGGACACCGCTACGAGCAGTACTTC. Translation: CSGGHRYEQYF.

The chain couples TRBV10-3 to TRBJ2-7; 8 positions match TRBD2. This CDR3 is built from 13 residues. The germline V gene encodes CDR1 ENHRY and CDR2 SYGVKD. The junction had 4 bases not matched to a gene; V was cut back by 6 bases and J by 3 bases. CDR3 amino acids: CAISPGTSYEQYF. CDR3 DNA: TGTGCCATCAGCCCCGGGACTAGCTACGAGCAGTACTTC.

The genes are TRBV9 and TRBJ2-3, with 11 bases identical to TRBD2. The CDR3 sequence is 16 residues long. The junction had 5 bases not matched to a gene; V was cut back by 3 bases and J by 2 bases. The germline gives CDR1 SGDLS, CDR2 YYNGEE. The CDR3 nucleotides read TGTGCCAGCAGCGGAGAACTAGCGGGGGTCACAGATACGCAGTATTTT. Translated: CASSGELAGVTDTQYF.

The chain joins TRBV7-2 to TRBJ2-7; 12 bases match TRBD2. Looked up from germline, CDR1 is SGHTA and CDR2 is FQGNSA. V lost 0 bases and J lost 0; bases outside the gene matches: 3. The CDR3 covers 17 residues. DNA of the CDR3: TGTGCCAGCAGCTTAGCGAGGACTAGCGGGATCTCCTACGAGCAGTACTTC. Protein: CASSLARTSGISYEQYF.

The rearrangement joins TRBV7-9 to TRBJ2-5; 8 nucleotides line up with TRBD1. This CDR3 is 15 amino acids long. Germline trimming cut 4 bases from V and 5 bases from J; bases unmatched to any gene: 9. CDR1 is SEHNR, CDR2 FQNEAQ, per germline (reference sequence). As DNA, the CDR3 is TGTGCCAGCAGCTCAAGTCCAGGGGGCTGGGAGACCCAGTACTTC. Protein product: CASSSSPGGWETQYF.

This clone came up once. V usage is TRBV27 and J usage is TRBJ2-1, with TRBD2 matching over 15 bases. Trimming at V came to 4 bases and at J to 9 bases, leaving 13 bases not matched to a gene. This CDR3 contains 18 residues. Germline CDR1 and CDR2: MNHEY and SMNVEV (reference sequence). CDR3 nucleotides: TGTGCCAGCAGTTCGACCCCATCCGGACTAGCGGGGGGGGGTGAGCAGTTCTTC. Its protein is CASSSTPSGLAGGGEQFF.

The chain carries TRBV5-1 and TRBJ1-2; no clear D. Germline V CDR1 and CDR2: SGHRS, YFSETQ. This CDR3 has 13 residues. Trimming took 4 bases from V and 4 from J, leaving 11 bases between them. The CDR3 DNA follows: TGCGCCAGCAGCCCAAACTCTCTCTATGGCTACACCTTC. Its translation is CASSPNSLYGYTF.

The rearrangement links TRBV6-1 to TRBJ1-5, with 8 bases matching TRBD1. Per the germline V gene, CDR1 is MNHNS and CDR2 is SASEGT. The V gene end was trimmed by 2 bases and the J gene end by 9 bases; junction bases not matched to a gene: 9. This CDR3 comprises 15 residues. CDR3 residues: CASSESYQGAGPQHF. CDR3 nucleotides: TGTGCCAGCAGTGAATCGTATCAGGGGGCAGGGCCCCAGCATTTT.

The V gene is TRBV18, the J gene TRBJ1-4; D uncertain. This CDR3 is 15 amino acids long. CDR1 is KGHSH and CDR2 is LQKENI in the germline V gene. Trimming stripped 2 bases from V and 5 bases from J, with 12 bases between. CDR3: CASSPDGQENEKLFF. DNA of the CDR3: TGTGCCAGCTCACCAGACGGGCAGGAAAATGAAAAACTGTTTTTT.

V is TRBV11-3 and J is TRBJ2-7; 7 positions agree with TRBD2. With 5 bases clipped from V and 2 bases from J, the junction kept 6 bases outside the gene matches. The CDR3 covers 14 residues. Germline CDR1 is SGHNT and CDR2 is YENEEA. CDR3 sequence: CASSPGGSTYEQYF. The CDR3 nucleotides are TGTGCCAGCAGCCCCGGCGGGAGCACCTACGAGCAGTACTTC.

The CDR3 sequence is CASSKRGIGTDTQYF. The CDR3 nucleotides read TGTGCCAGCAGCAAAAGGGGCATCGGCACAGATACGCAGTATTTT. This chain uses TRBV21-1 with TRBJ2-3; the tabulated D call, TRBD1, remains unverified against the DNA. TRBV21-1 is tagged as a pseudogene. The CDR3 is 15 residues long.

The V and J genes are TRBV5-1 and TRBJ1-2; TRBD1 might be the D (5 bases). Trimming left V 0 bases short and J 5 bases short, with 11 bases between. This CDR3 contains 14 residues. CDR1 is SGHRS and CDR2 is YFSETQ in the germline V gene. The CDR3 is CASSLDQGSYGYTF. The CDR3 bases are TGCGCCAGCAGCTTGGACCAGGGCTCGTATGGCTACACCTTC. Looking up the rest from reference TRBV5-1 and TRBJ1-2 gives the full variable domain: KAGVTQTPRYLIKTRGQQVTLSCSPISGHRSVSWYQQTPGQGLQFLFEYFSETQRNKGNFPGRFSGRQFSNSRSEMNVSTLELGDSALYLCASSLDQGSYGYTFGSGTRLTVV.

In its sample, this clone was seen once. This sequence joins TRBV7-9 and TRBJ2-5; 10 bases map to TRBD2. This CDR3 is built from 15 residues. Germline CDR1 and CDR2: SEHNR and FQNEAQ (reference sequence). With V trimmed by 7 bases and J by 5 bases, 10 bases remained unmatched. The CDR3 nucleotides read TGTGCCAGCACCGAAGCGGGGGGGATGGTTGAGACCCAGTACTTC. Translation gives CASTEAGGMVETQYF.

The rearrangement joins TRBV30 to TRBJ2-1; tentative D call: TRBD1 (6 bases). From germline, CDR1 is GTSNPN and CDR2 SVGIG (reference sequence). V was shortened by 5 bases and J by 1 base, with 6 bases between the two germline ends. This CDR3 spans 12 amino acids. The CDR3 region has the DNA TGTGCCTGGGGACAGTCCTACAATGAGCAGTTCTTC. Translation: CAWGQSYNEQFF.

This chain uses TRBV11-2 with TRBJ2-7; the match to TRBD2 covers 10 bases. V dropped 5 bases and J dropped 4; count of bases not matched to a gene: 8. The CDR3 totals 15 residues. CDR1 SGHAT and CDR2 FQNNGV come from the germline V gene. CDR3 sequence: CASSPTSGVRYEQYF. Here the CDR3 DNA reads TGTGCCAGCAGCCCAACTAGCGGGGTTAGGTACGAGCAGTACTTC.

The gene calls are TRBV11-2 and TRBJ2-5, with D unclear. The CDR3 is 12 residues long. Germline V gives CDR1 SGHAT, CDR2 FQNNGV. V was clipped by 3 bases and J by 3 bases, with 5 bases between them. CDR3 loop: CASSFGKETQYF. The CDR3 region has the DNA TGTGCCAGCAGCTTTGGGAAAGAGACCCAGTACTTC.

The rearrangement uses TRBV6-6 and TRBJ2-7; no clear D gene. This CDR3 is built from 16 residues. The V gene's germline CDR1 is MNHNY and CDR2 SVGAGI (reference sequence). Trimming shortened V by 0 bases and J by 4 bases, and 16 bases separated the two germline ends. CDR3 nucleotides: TGTGCCAGCAGTTACTCGGTTTCTAGGTATCCATACGAGCAGTACTTC. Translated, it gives CASSYSVSRYPYEQYF.

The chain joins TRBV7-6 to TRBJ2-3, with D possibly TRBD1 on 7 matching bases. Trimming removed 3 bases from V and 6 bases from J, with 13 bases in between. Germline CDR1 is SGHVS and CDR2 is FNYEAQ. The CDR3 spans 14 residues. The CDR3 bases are TGTGCCAGCAGCTTCGGGCAGGGGGGTGATACGCAGTATTTT. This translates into CASSFGQGGDTQYF. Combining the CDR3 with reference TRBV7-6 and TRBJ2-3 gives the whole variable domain GAGVSQSPRYKVTKRGQDVALRCDPISGHVSLYWYRQALGQGPEFLTYFNYEAQQDKSGLPNDRFSAERPEGSISTLTIQRTEQRDSAMYRCASSFGQGGDTQYFGPGTRLTVL.

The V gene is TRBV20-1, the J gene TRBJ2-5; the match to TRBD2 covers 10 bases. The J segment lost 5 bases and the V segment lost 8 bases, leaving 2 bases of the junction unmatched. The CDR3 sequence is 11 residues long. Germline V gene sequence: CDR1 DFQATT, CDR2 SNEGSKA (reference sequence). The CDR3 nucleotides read TGCAGTCCGACTAGCGGGGAGACCCAGTACTTC. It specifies CSPTSGETQYF.